These T cell receptor beta chains were read from a single sample in a study of regulatory and conventional T cells in RAG deficiency. The repertoire was sequenced with immunoSEQ multiplex PCR; TCRdb's copy has only in-frame clones and lacks some. The sample includes around 29,000 clones, 90% to 97% of them seen just once. These data also formed part of another study, on regulatory T cells.

The sample consisted of CD25- CD4+ T cells sorted from blood. All receptors derive from a human donor in good health. The CDR3 runs from the conserved cysteine through the conserved F or W. The order of the fields is CDR3 protein, clone size, J gene, V gene, CDR3 length, D gene. The D gene is left open where the match is weak. Clone size is not always given. Where it is, it says once, few, many or a class for expanded clones.

CASSSDRANTEAFF	NA	TRBJ1-1	TRBV5-1	14	TRBD1
CASSPVNTPGQGNGYTF	NA	TRBJ1-2	TRBV11-2	17	TRBD1
CASSLTRLDSHEQYF	NA	NA	TRBV7-3	15	NA
CASSEGGTPNSPLHF	NA	TRBJ1-6	TRBV6-1	15	NA
CASSPAGNEQFF	NA	TRBJ2-1	TRBV7-7	12	NA
CASTQSRGDTDTQYF	NA	TRBJ2-3	TRBV7-2	15	NA
CAWSAGQGAIYEQYF	once	TRBJ2-7	TRBV30	15	TRBD1
CASSIESVNTEAFF	NA	TRBJ1-1	TRBV19	14	NA
CASKEGDRWQKLFF	NA	TRBJ1-4	TRBV6-5	14	TRBD1
CAWSDGAGGHYGYTF	NA	TRBJ1-2	TRBV30	15	TRBD1
CASSAGQRSTDTQYF	NA	TRBJ2-3	TRBV5-8	15	NA
CASSKLTGGQETQYF	NA	TRBJ2-5	TRBV19	15	TRBD1
CASSPLVGTGGGNEQYF	once	TRBJ2-7	TRBV18	17	TRBD1
CASSLGGAGANVLTF	NA	TRBJ2-6	TRBV7-8	15	NA
CASSQDRTGRYQETQYF	NA	TRBJ2-5	TRBV14	17	NA
CASSPGRNGNTIYF	NA	TRBJ1-3	TRBV5-5	14	NA
CASSYSAGGRYTQYF	NA	TRBJ2-3	TRBV6-5	15	TRBD2
CAWSVEGRGPQHF	once	TRBJ1-5	TRBV30	13	NA
CASRGTDSNQPQHF	NA	TRBJ1-5	TRBV12-2	14	NA
CASTGYRGSVTGELFF	once	TRBJ2-2	TRBV7-2	16	TRBD1
CASSQTGGNTIYF	NA	TRBJ1-3	TRBV11-2	13	TRBD1
CAFESAGTGATDTQYF	NA	TRBJ2-3	TRBV30	16	TRBD1
CASSQGWGGGFETQYF	NA	TRBJ2-5	TRBV4-1	16	NA
CAWRGPPGSYNSPLHF	NA	TRBJ1-6	TRBV30	16	NA
CASSLGGRPYNEQFF	NA	TRBJ2-1	TRBV5-4	15	TRBD2
CASSIIQGPGGYTF	NA	TRBJ1-2	TRBV5-5	14	NA
CASKQAPGGYGYTF	NA	TRBJ1-2	TRBV6-5	14	NA
CASRTTGGTNTEAFF	NA	TRBJ1-1	TRBV6-5	15	TRBD1
CASTSPHTGELFF	once	TRBJ2-2	TRBV6-5	13	NA
CASSKHDRVNEQFF	NA	TRBJ2-1	TRBV6-1	14	TRBD1
CASSPWDRGGDTQYF	NA	TRBJ2-3	TRBV27	15	TRBD1
CASSFFTAVVQETQYF	NA	TRBJ2-5	TRBV5-6	16	NA
CASSRMERETQYF	NA	TRBJ2-5	TRBV27	13	NA
CATPKMGQGGTMFTDTQYF	NA	TRBJ2-3	TRBV6-4	19	TRBD1
CASIKQGALYNEQFF	NA	TRBJ2-1	TRBV7-2	15	TRBD1
CASSFRSGGSIIFF	NA	TRBJ1-4	TRBV27	14	NA
CASRLTGGTDTQYF	NA	TRBJ2-3	TRBV6-1	14	NA
CASSWILAGGPGEQFF	NA	TRBJ2-1	TRBV5-4	16	TRBD2
CASSLQGAYNEQYF	once	TRBJ2-7	TRBV5-1	14	TRBD1
CASSFTGGSEQYF	NA	TRBJ2-7	TRBV7-9	13	TRBD1
CSVASGVYEQYF	NA	TRBJ2-7	TRBV29-1	12	TRBD2
CASSEMREGQYF	NA	TRBJ2-7	TRBV2	12	TRBD2
CASSDWGVNQPQHF	NA	TRBJ1-5	TRBV2	14	NA
CAWSGGINRDQPQHF	NA	TRBJ1-5	TRBV30	15	NA
CASSGTSGGQETQYF	NA	TRBJ2-5	TRBV2	15	TRBD2
CASSLPGAGPYEQYF	NA	TRBJ2-7	TRBV6-5	15	NA
CASSEYAGGIGNTIYF	NA	TRBJ1-3	TRBV25-1	16	TRBD1
CATSRAEGGYGYTF	once	TRBJ1-2	TRBV15	14	NA
CASSRGLAGGRYEQYF	NA	TRBJ2-7	TRBV5-1	16	TRBD2
CSARGDLQYF	NA	TRBJ2-7	TRBV20-1	10	NA
CASSGGTGGYGYTF	NA	TRBJ1-2	TRBV4-1	14	TRBD1
CASSEARENEKLFF	NA	TRBJ1-4	TRBV6-1	14	NA
CASSVAGRTEAFF	once	TRBJ1-1	TRBV2	13	NA
CASSEPGRDNYGYTF	NA	TRBJ1-2	TRBV25-1	15	NA
CASGLGLAGGVYQETQYF	NA	TRBJ2-5	TRBV12-5	18	TRBD2
CASSQGPDQPQHF	NA	TRBJ1-5	TRBV4-2	13	NA
CASSENTARGTQYF	NA	TRBJ2-5	TRBV6-1	14	NA
CASSGQGAMNTEAFF	NA	TRBJ1-1	TRBV7-9	15	TRBD1